This section outlines one T cell receptor beta chain sequence together with its context. Its antigen is undetermined. Using RNA transcripts, the TCR beta CDR3 regions were amplified. A first-round RT-PCR used HTBI primers, followed by a second-round multiplex PCR. TCRdb re-called the multiplex PCR reads with MiXCR, one entry per CDR3 protein. The table records a few hundred thousand distinct CDR3 sequences, under 40% of them present only once. The data originate from a study of Graves' ophthalmopathy and Graves' hyperthyroidism. Study in general: Absence of ophthalmopathy within 18 months of follow-up defined stable hyperthyroidism. The study, taken as a whole, reports: Blood was where most expanded thyroid clonotypes above 0.001 frequency also turned up. The 13-signature model separated ophthalmopathy from stable hyperthyroidism at approximately 91% sensitivity and roughly 80% specificity.

It was on clinical symptoms, serum thyroxine, TRAb, thyroid ultrasound and orbital computed tomography that diagnosis relied. Sequencing was carried out using peripheral blood or thyroid tissue (not recorded which). The source is an adult man with Graves' hyperthyroidism.

DNA of the CDR3: TGTGCCAGCAGTTCAAGGGTCCTAGCGGGAGGGTCGGATGAGCAGTACTTC. It translates to CASSSRVLAGGSDEQYF. The chain carries TRBV7-2 and TRBJ2-7; TRBD2 agrees at 12 bases. The CDR3 loop spans 17 amino acids. V lost 6 bases, J lost 7 bases, and 16 bases stayed unmatched. Germline-derived CDR1 and CDR2 are SGHTA and FQGNSA.